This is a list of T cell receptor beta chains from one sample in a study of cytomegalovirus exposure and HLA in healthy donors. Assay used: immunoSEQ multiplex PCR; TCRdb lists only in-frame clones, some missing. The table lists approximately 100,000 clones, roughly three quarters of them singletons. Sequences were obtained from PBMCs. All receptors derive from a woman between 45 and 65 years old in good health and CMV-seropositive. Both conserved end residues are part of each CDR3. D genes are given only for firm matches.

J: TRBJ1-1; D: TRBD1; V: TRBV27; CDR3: CASSLDRGNTEAFF; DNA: TGTGCCAGCAGTTTGGACAGGGGGAACACTGAAGCTTTCTTT
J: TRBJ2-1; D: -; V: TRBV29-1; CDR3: CSVEYGGPDEQFF; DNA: TGCAGCGTTGAATATGGAGGGCCGGATGAGCAGTTCTTC
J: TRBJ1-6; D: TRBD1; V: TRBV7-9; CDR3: CASSPIPDRGYNSPLHF; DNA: TGTGCCAGCAGCCCCATACCGGACAGGGGTTATAATTCACCCCTCCACTTT
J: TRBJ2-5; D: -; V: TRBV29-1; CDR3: CSVEGLRGSYGTQYF; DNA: TGCAGCGTTGAAGGGCTCAGGGGTTCATATGGAACCCAGTACTTC
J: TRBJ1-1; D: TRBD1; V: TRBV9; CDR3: CASSAPLRGLPVNTEAFF; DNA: TGTGCCAGCAGCGCCCCCTTGAGGGGGCTGCCGGTGAACACTGAAGCTTTCTTT
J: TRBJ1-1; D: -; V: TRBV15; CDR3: CATSSSPGAPMNTEAFF; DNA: TGTGCCACCAGCAGTTCCCCGGGAGCCCCAATGAACACTGAAGCTTTCTTT
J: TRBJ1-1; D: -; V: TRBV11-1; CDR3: CASSLVSAEAFF; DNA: TGTGCCAGCAGCTTAGTAAGCGCTGAAGCTTTCTTT
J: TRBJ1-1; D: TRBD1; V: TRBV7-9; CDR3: CASSSSGQGGTEAFF; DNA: TGTGCCAGCAGCTCATCGGGACAGGGTGGAACTGAAGCTTTCTTT
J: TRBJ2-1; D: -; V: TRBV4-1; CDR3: CASSEFDNEQFF; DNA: TGCGCCAGCAGCGAGTTTGACAATGAGCAGTTCTTC
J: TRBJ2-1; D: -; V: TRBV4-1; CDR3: CASSLPSGLPYNEQFF; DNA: TGCGCCAGCAGCCTTCCCAGTGGTCTTCCCTACAATGAGCAGTTCTTC
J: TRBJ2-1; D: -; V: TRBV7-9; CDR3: CASSVGGGNEQFF; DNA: TGTGCCAGCAGCGTAGGTGGCGGGAATGAGCAGTTCTTC
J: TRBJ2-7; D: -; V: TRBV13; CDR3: CASSLRGAVYEQYF; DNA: TGTGCCAGCAGCTTACGGGGGGCTGTCTACGAGCAGTACTTC
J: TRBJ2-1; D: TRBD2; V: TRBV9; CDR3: CASRGPGTSGRNEQFF; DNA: TGTGCCAGCAGGGGTCCCGGGACTAGCGGGAGAAATGAGCAGTTCTTC